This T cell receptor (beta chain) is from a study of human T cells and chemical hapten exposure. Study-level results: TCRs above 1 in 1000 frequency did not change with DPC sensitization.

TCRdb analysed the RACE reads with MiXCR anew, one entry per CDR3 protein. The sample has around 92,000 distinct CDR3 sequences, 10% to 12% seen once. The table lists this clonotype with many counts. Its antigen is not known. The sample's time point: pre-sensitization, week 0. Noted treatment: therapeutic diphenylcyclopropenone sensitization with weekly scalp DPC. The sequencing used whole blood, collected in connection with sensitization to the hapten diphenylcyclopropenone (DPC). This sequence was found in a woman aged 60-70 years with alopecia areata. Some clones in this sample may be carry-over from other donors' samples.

The DNA of the CDR3 is TGTGCCAGCAGCTTGGAAAGGGTAGAGACCCAGTACTTC. Amino acid sequence: CASSLERVETQYF. The rearrangement links TRBV5-6 to TRBJ2-5; D not certain. From germline, CDR1 is SGHDT and CDR2 YYEEEE. The CDR3 spans 13 residues. Trimming shortened V by 0 bases and J by 4 bases, and 7 bases separated the two germline ends.